Below, 32 T cell receptor beta chains from the same sample are listed, as sequenced in a study of blood T cell repertoires in COVID-19. TCRdb's table, derived via immunoSEQ multiplex PCR, lists solely in-frame clones and lacks some. The table has around 60,000 clones, around 88% seen once. The sample comprised peripheral blood. The receptors shown here come from a human donor in a cohort sampled during active COVID-19.

The chain carries TRBV4-2 and TRBJ2-7; 7 positions agree with TRBD1. Per germline, CDR1 LGHNA and CDR2 YNFKEQ. The V gene end was trimmed by 0 bases and the J gene end by 4 bases; junction bases not matched to a gene: 3. The length of the CDR3 is 14 residues. The CDR3 here is CASSQENRGYEQYF. CDR3 DNA sequence: TGTGCCAGCAGCCAAGAAAACAGGGGTTACGAGCAGTACTTC.

The chain uses TRBV3-1 (or the pseudogene TRBV3-2) and TRBJ2-5; a possible D gene is TRBD2 (6 bases). Germline loops: CDR1 LGHDT, CDR2 YNNKEL (reference sequence). V was clipped by 0 bases and J by 5 bases, with 13 bases between them. The CDR3 spans 15 residues. The CDR3 sequence is CASSQDPKRVETQYF. The DNA of the CDR3 is TGTGCCAGCAGCCAAGACCCCAAGCGGGTGGAGACCCAGTACTTC.

The chain employs TRBV6-5 and TRBJ1-3; D not resolved. Per germline, CDR1 MNHEY and CDR2 SVGAGI. V dropped 2 bases and J dropped 7 bases, with 9 bases sitting between them. This CDR3 spans 13 amino acids. Here the CDR3 reads CASSYIDGNTIYF. The CDR3 nucleotides are TGTGCCAGCAGTTACATAGACGGGAACACCATATATTTT.

The chain joins TRBV19 to TRBJ2-1; D possibly corresponds to TRBD1 (6 bases). CDR1 and CDR2 (germline): LNHDA, SQIVND (reference sequence). The CDR3 extends over 15 amino acids. Trimming removed 6 bases at V and 9 bases at J, with 21 bases between. CDR3 nucleotides: TGTGCCAGTAGAGGAACAGGGTTAGCGATTGGTGAGCAGTTCTTC. Its protein is CASRGTGLAIGEQFF.

This clone counts as medium-sized. V usage is TRBV28 and J usage is TRBJ2-1, with TRBD2 matching over 12 bases. Per the germline V gene, CDR1 is MDHEN and CDR2 is SYDVKM. The ends lost 9 bases at V and 10 bases at J; junction bases unmatched: 10. CDR3 length: 14 amino acids. CDR3 nucleotide sequence: TGTGCCAGTGGACTAGCGGGACCGATCGTGGAGCAGTTCTTC. Protein product: CASGLAGPIVEQFF.

The V and J genes are TRBV7-8 and TRBJ2-1, with D perhaps matching TRBD1 (7 bases). The germline gives CDR1 SGHVS, CDR2 FQNEAQ. The V end was cut by 4 bases, the J end by 1 base, with 20 bases between. The CDR3 runs to 18 residues. The CDR3 spells CASSSPGGGGTSYNEQFF. The CDR3 coding sequence is TGTGCCAGCAGCTCCCCAGGGGGAGGTGGGACTTCCTACAATGAGCAGTTCTTC.

In this sample, this clone turned up once. The rearrangement joins TRBV5-5 to TRBJ1-5, with TRBD1 identical over 9 bases. The CDR3 contains 13 residues. The germline V gene has CDR1 SGHKS and CDR2 YYEKEE (reference sequence). J lost 7 bases, V lost 5 bases, and 4 bases had no gene match. The DNA for the CDR3 is TGTGCCAGCAGAAGGGACAGGGAGCAGCCCCAGCATTTT. Its protein is CASRRDREQPQHF.

This clone showed up just a few times. This chain uses TRBV5-4 with TRBJ1-5; perhaps TRBD1 as D (5 bases). The germline CDR1 and CDR2 sequences are SGHNT and YYREEE (reference sequence). Trimming took 1 base from V and 6 from J, leaving 17 bases between them. The CDR3 totals 16 residues. The CDR3 loop reads CASSLTAGQGGQPQHF. The DNA for the CDR3 is TGTGCCAGCAGCTTGACCGCGGGTCAGGGAGGTCAGCCCCAGCATTTT.

The genes are TRBV5-1 and TRBJ2-5; maybe TRBD1 (6 bases). Per the germline V gene, CDR1 is SGHRS and CDR2 is YFSETQ. Trimming took off 5 bases at V and 5 bases at J, with 19 bases between the two ends. This CDR3 spans 15 amino acids. The CDR3 region has the DNA TGCGCCAGCAGGATTGGGGTCCAGGGGACGGAGACCCAGTACTTC. This sequence encodes CASRIGVQGTETQYF.

This clone was recorded many times. The chain joins TRBV18 to TRBJ2-1, with D tentatively TRBD1 (5 bases). CDR3 length: 11 residues. The germline gives CDR1 KGHSH, CDR2 LQKENI. The V and J ends lost 4 bases and 13 bases respectively, with 11 bases between them. Here the CDR3 reads CASSLEGHQFF. The CDR3 DNA reads TGTGCCAGCTCACTAGAAGGACACCAGTTCTTC.

V usage is TRBV2 and J usage is TRBJ2-1, with D maybe TRBD2 (6 bases). The CDR3 is made up of 12 amino acids. Trimming shortened V by 7 bases and J by 6 bases, and 10 bases separated the two germline ends. Germline-derived CDR1 and CDR2 are SNHLY and FYNNEI. The DNA of the CDR3 is TGTGCCAGCATTAGGAGGGGCAATGAGCAGTTCTTC. Protein sequence: CASIRRGNEQFF.

The CDR3: CASSVSGTGGFGTEAFF. CDR3 DNA: TGTGCCAGCAGCGTATCCGGAACAGGGGGCTTCGGCACTGAAGCTTTCTTT. The chain employs TRBV9 and TRBJ1-1; TRBD1 agrees at 9 bases. Per the germline V gene, CDR1 is SGDLS and CDR2 is YYNGEE. V shed 1 base, J shed 4 bases, and the junction held 11 bases outside the gene matches. This CDR3 is built from 17 residues.

The chain recombines TRBV10-2 with TRBJ1-1, with 10 bases aligning to TRBD1. The CDR3 has 14 residues. V was clipped by 2 bases and J by 3 bases; unmatched bases: 0. Germline CDR1 is WSHSY and CDR2 is SAAADI. CDR3: CASSEDRGHTEAFF. The CDR3 region has the DNA TGCGCCAGCAGTGAGGACAGGGGGCACACTGAAGCTTTCTTT.

This chain links TRBV5-5 with TRBJ1-5; TRBD1 agrees at 7 bases. The CDR3 is 15 amino acids. With V trimmed by 5 bases and J by 3 bases, 8 bases remained unmatched. The germline V gene encodes CDR1 SGHKS and CDR2 YYEKEE (reference sequence). The CDR3 region is CASRPMDRLNQPQHF. Here the CDR3 DNA reads TGTGCCAGCAGACCTATGGACAGGCTCAATCAGCCCCAGCATTTT.

This clone was picked up a small number of times. This chain links TRBV28 with TRBJ2-7, with 7 bases identical to TRBD2. This CDR3 spans 12 amino acids. Germline-derived CDR1 and CDR2 are MDHEN and SYDVKM. Germline trimming cut 7 bases from V and 2 bases from J; bases unmatched to any gene: 2. The CDR3 loop is CASIGRAYEQYF. The CDR3 coding sequence is TGTGCCAGCATTGGGAGGGCCTACGAGCAGTACTTC. Complete variable domain (other parts from reference TRBV28 and TRBJ2-7): DVKVTQSSRYLVKRTGEKVFLECVQDMDHENMFWYRQDPGLGLRLIYFSYDVKMKEKGDIPEGYSVSREKKERFSLILESASTNQTSMYLCASIGRAYEQYFGPGTRLTVT.

The chain couples TRBV10-2 to TRBJ1-3, with D unresolved. Between the trimmed V and J ends, which lost 3 bases and 1 base, there was a span of 7 bases. This CDR3 comprises 14 residues. CDR1 and CDR2 (germline): WSHSY, SAAADI. The chain's CDR3 is CASSDGGSGNTIYF. CDR3 sequence (DNA): TGCGCCAGCAGTGACGGAGGTTCTGGAAACACCATATATTTT.

The chain carries TRBV3-1 (or the pseudogene TRBV3-2) and TRBJ2-1; TRBD2 might be the D (5 bases). The CDR3 contains 15 residues. Germline loops: CDR1 LGHDT, CDR2 YNNKEL (reference sequence). The V end was cut by 1 base, the J end by 4 bases, with 11 bases between. The CDR3, as DNA: TGTGCCAGCAGCCAAGTTGCGGGTTTTTACAATGAGCAGTTCTTC. Its protein is CASSQVAGFYNEQFF.

The rearrangement uses TRBV27 and TRBJ2-1; tentatively, D is TRBD1 (6 bases). Trimming shortened V by 0 bases and J by 5 bases, and 14 bases separated the two germline ends. The CDR3 totals 16 residues. Germline values: CDR1 MNHEY, CDR2 SMNVEV (reference sequence). In DNA form, the CDR3 reads TGTGCCAGCAGTTTATCCCAGACATGGGACAACAATGAGCAGTTCTTC. It encodes CASSLSQTWDNNEQFF.

The chain uses TRBV7-6 and TRBJ1-1; D call uncertain. Germline assignment: CDR1 SGHVS and CDR2 FNYEAQ. This CDR3 region has 13 residues. V was clipped by 6 bases and J by 4 bases, with 12 bases between them. The CDR3 bases are TGTGCCAGCAGTTTTACGGGAGTCACTGAAGCTTTCTTT. This codes for CASSFTGVTEAFF. Full variable domain (missing parts from reference TRBV7-6 and TRBJ1-1): GAGVSQSPRYKVTKRGQDVALRCDPISGHVSLYWYRQALGQGPEFLTYFNYEAQQDKSGLPNDRFSAERPEGSISTLTIQRTEQRDSAMYRCASSFTGVTEAFFGQGTRLTVV.

V is TRBV11-2 and J is TRBJ1-6, with 8 bases fitting TRBD1. V trimming: 2 bases; J trimming: 10 bases; junction bases outside the gene matches: 10. The CDR3 has 16 residues. Looked up from germline, CDR1 is SGHAT and CDR2 is FQNNGV. The CDR3 sequence is CASSLSAGGAGSPLHF. Here the CDR3 DNA reads TGTGCCAGCAGCTTAAGCGCAGGGGGCGCAGGATCACCCCTCCACTTT.

In DNA form, the CDR3 reads TGTGCCAGCAGGACCATTGACAGGGGAGCGGCTGGCTACACCTTC. This translates into CASRTIDRGAAGYTF. The V and J genes are TRBV27 and TRBJ1-2; 8 positions match TRBD1. Germline CDR1 reads MNHEY; CDR2 reads SMNVEV (reference sequence). The CDR3 is 15 amino acids. The junction had 13 bases not matched to a gene; V was cut back by 6 bases and J by 7 bases.

This chain links TRBV4-2 with TRBJ1-6; 8 bases are a match to TRBD1. With V trimmed by 3 bases and J by 10 bases, 5 bases remained unmatched. In germline, CDR1 is LGHNA, CDR2 YNFKEQ. The CDR3 extends over 14 amino acids. The CDR3 sequence is CASSQDRAGSPLHF. In DNA form, the CDR3 reads TGTGCCAGCAGCCAGGACAGGGCAGGGTCACCCCTCCACTTT.

The chain couples TRBV27 to TRBJ2-7; 10 nucleotides agree with TRBD2. The CDR3 runs to 13 residues. V was clipped by 7 bases and J by 5 bases; unmatched bases: 5. Looked up from germline, CDR1 is MNHEY and CDR2 is SMNVEV (reference sequence). CDR3 in amino acids: CASMPGLAHEQYF. The CDR3 DNA follows: TGTGCCAGCATGCCGGGACTAGCGCACGAGCAGTACTTC.

The J gene is TRBJ2-7, the V gene TRBV5-6; 8 bases are a match to TRBD2. The CDR3 is 16 amino acids. The V and J ends lost 3 bases and 0 bases, in that order; junction bases with no gene match: 8. Germline V CDR1 and CDR2: SGHDT, YYEEEE. The CDR3 DNA reads TGTGCCAGCAGCTCATATACTAGCGGTAGCTCCTACGAGCAGTACTTC. This encodes CASSSYTSGSSYEQYF.

The DNA of the CDR3 is TGTGCCAGCAGCGCCGCTGTAGGTAGCGGATACAATGAGCAGTTCTTC. Translated: CASSAAVGSGYNEQFF. The V gene is TRBV11-2, the J gene TRBJ2-1; tentative D call: TRBD2 (6 bases). The ends were cut back, 5 bases at V and 4 bases at J, with 18 bases in the middle. The germline V gene encodes CDR1 SGHAT and CDR2 FQNNGV. The CDR3 covers 16 residues.

The J gene is TRBJ2-6, the V gene TRBV3-1 (or the pseudogene TRBV3-2); D gene uncertain. The CDR3 length is 14 residues. CDR1 is LGHDT and CDR2 is YNNKEL in the germline V gene (reference sequence). Trimming left V 4 bases short and J 1 base short, with 5 bases between. CDR3 DNA: TGTGCCAGCAGCCGTCCTTCTGGGGCCAACGTCCTGACTTTC. Its translation: CASSRPSGANVLTF.

The chain has TRBV27 and TRBJ2-1, with TRBD1 matching over 7 bases. From germline, CDR1 is MNHEY and CDR2 SMNVEV (reference sequence). Losses at the gene ends were 3 bases for V and 3 bases for J; bases not matched to a gene: 8. The CDR3 consists of 16 residues. This CDR3 reads CASSLLPTGSYNEQFF. The CDR3 nucleotides are TGTGCCAGCAGTTTGTTGCCGACAGGGAGCTACAATGAGCAGTTCTTC.

This chain joins TRBV19 and TRBJ2-7, with TRBD1 matching over 9 bases. The CDR3 totals 14 residues. Per the germline V gene, CDR1 is LNHDA and CDR2 is SQIVND (reference sequence). V dropped 6 bases and J dropped 0; count of bases not matched to a gene: 3. CDR3 sequence reads: CASRAQGASYEQYF. The DNA for the CDR3 is TGTGCCAGTAGGGCACAGGGGGCCTCCTACGAGCAGTACTTC.

The chain links TRBV6-1 to TRBJ2-2, with 8 positions matching TRBD1. Unmatched junction bases numbered 6, after V lost 2 bases and J lost 7 bases. Per germline, CDR1 MNHNS and CDR2 SASEGT. This CDR3 contains 15 residues. The CDR3 DNA follows: TGTGCCAGCAGTGAAACCCAGGGGGCCGTCGGGGAGCTGTTTTTT. It codes for CASSETQGAVGELFF.

This chain connects TRBV14 to TRBJ2-7; tentative D call: TRBD2 (5 bases). Germline V CDR1 and CDR2: SGHDN, FVKESK. Between the trimmed V and J ends, which lost 6 bases and 4 bases, there was a span of 10 bases. This CDR3 comprises 12 residues. This CDR3 is CASSPGSYEQYF. The CDR3 bases are TGTGCCAGCAGTCCGGGGTCTTACGAGCAGTACTTC.

The chain joins TRBV7-8 to TRBJ2-1; 15 bases are shared with TRBD2. The CDR3 has 14 residues. Germline V CDR1 and CDR2: SGHVS, FQNEAQ. V dropped 5 bases and J dropped 10; count of bases not matched to a gene: 3. The CDR3 DNA follows: TGTGCCAGCAGCCTAGGACTAGCGGGAGGGGAGCAGTTCTTC. This codes for CASSLGLAGGEQFF. Using reference TRBV7-8 and TRBJ2-1 for the parts outside the CDR3, the full variable domain is GAGVSQSPRYKVAKRGQDVALRCDPISGHVSLFWYQQALGQGPEFLTYFQNEAQLDKSGLPSDRFFAERPEGSVSTLKIQRTQQEDSAVYLCASSLGLAGGEQFFGPGTRLTVL.

The chain links TRBV11-3 to TRBJ1-1; 12 bases fit TRBD1. Germline CDR1 SGHNT, CDR2 YENEEA. V lost 5 bases to trimming and J lost 4 bases; unmatched junction nucleotides: 14. This CDR3 region has 18 residues. The DNA of the CDR3 is TGTGCCAGCAGCGAGGGGACAGGGGGCGCAAGGCAGTTCACTGAAGCTTTCTTT. Translation gives CASSEGTGGARQFTEAFF.